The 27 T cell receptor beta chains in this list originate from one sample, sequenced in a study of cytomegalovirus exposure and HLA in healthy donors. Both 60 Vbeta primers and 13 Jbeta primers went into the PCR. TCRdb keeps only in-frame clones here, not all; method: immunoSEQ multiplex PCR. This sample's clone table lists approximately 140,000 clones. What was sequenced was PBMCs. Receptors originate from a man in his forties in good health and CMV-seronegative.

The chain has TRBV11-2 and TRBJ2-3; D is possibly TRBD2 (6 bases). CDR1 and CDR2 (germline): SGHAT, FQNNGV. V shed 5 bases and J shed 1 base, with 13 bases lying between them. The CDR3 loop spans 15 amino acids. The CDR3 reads CASSLRDSRTDTQYF. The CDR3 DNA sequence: TGTGCCAGCAGCCTTCGGGACTCGCGCACAGATACGCAGTATTTT.

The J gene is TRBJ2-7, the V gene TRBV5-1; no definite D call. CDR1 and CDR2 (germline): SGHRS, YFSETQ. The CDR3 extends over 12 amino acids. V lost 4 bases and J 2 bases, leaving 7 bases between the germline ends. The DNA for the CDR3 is TGCGCCAGCAGCGTGACACCCTACGAGCAGTACTTC. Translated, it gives CASSVTPYEQYF.

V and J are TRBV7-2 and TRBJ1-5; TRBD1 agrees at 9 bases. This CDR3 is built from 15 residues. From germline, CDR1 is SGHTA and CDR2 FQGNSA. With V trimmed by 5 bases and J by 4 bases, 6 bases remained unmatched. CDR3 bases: TGTGCCAGCAGCCCCCGGACAGGGGATAATCAGCCCCAGCATTTT. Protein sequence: CASSPRTGDNQPQHF.

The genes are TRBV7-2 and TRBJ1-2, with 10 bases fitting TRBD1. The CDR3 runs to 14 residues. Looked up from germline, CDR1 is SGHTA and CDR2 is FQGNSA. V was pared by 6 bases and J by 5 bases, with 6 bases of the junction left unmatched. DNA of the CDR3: TGTGCCAGCAGGCGGGACAGGGGTCTTTATGGCTACACCTTC. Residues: CASRRDRGLYGYTF.

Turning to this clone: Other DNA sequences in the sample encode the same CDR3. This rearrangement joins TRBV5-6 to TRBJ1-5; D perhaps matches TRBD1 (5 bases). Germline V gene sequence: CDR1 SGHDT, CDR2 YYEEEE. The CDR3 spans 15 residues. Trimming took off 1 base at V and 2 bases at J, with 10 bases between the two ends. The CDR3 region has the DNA TGTGCCAGCAGCTTGAGCCCCAGGGGCAATCAGCCCCAGCATTTT. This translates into CASSLSPRGNQPQHF.

The CDR3 sequence is CASSVDSRYGYTF. The CDR3 DNA follows: TGTGCCAGCAGCGTGGACAGTCGCTATGGCTACACCTTC. The chain joins TRBV5-4 to TRBJ1-2; the D gene is possibly TRBD1 (6 bases). Per the germline V gene, CDR1 is SGHNT and CDR2 is YYREEE (reference sequence). V was trimmed by 4 bases and J by 4 bases, leaving 11 bases between them. CDR3 length: 13 residues.

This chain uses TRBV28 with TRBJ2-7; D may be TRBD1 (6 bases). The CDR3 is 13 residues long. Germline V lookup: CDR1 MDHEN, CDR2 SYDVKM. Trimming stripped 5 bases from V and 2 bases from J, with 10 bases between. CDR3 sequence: CASSPGAPYEQYF. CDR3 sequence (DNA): TGTGCCAGCAGTCCAGGGGCCCCCTACGAGCAGTACTTC.

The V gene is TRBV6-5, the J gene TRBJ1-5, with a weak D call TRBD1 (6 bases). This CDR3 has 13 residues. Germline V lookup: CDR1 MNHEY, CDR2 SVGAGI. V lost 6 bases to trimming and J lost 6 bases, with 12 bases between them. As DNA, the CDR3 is TGTGCCAGCAGCCAGGGGTTTCCTCAGCCCCAGCATTTT. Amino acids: CASSQGFPQPQHF.

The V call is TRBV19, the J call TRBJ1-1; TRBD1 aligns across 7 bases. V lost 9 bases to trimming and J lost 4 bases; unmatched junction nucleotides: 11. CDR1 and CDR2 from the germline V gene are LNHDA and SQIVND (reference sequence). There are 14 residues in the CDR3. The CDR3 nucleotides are TGTGCCAGCAAAGAACTCCACAGGGGCACTGAAGCTTTCTTT. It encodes CASKELHRGTEAFF. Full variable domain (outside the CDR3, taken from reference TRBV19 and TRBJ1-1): DGGITQSPKYLFRKEGQNVTLSCEQNLNHDAMYWYRQDPGQGLRLIYYSQIVNDFQKGDIAEGYSVSREKKESFPLTVTSAQKNPTAFYLCASKELHRGTEAFFGQGTRLTVV.

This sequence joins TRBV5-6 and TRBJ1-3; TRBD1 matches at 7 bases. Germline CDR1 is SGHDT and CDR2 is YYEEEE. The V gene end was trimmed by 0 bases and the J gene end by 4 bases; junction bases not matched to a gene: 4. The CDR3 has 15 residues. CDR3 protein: CASSLEGAPGNTIYF. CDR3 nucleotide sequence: TGTGCCAGCAGCTTGGAGGGGGCTCCGGGAAACACCATATATTTT. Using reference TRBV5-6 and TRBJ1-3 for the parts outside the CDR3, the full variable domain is DAGVTQSPTHLIKTRGQQVTLRCSPKSGHDTVSWYQQALGQGPQFIFQYYEEEERQRGNFPDRFSGHQFPNYSSELNVNALLLGDSALYLCASSLEGAPGNTIYFGEGSWLTVV.

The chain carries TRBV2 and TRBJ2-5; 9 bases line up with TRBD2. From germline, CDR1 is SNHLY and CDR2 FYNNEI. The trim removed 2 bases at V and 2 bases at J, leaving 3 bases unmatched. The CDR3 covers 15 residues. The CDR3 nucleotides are TGTGCCAGCAGTGAATTGGCGGGGGGGCAAGAGACCCAGTACTTC. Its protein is CASSELAGGQETQYF.

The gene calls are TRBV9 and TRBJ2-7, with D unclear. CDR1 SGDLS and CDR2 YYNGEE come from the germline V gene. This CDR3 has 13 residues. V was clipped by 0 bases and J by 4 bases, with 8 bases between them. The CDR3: CASSVGSDYEQYF. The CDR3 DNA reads TGTGCCAGCAGCGTAGGGTCAGATTACGAGCAGTACTTC.

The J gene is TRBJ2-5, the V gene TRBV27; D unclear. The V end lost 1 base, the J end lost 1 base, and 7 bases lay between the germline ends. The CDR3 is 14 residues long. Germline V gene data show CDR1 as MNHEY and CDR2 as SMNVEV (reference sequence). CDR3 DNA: TGTGCCAGCAGTTTATTAGCAGTCCAAGAGACCCAGTACTTC. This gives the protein CASSLLAVQETQYF.

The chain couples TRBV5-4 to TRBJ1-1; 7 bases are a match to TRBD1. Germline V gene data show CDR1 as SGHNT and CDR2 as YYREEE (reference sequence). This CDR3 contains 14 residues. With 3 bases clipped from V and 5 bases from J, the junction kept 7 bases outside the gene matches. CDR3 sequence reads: CASSSRQGGTEAFF. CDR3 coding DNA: TGTGCCAGCAGCTCCCGACAGGGAGGAACTGAAGCTTTCTTT.

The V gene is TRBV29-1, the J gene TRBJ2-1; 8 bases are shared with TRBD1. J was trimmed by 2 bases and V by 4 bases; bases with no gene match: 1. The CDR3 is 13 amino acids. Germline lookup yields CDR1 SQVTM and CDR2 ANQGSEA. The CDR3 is CSVVGQAYNEQFF. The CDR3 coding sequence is TGCAGCGTTGTGGGACAGGCCTACAATGAGCAGTTCTTC.

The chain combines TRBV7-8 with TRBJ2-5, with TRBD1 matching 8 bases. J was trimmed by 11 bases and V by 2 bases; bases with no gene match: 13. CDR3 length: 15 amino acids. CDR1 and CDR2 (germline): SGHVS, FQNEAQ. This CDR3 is CASSLQGGTGSSQYF. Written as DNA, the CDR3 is TGTGCCAGCAGCTTACAAGGCGGGACAGGTTCTTCGCAGTACTTC.

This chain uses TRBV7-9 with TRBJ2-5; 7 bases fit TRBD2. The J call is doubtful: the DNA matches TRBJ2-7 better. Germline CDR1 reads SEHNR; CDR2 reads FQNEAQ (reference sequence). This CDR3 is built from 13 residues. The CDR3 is CASSFLAEYEQYF. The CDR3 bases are TGTGCCAGCAGCTTCCTAGCGGAGTACGAGCAGTACTTC.

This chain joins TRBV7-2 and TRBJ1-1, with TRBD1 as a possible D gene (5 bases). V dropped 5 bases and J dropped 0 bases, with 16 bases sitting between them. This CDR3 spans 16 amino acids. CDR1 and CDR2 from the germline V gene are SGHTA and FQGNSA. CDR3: CASSPAGWGVNTEAFF. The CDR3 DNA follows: TGTGCCAGCAGCCCCGCAGGGTGGGGGGTGAACACTGAAGCTTTCTTT. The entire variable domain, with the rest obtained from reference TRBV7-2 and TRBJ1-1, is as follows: GAGVSQSPSNKVTEKGKDVELRCDPISGHTALYWYRQSLGQGLEFLIYFQGNSAPDKSGLPSDRFSAERTGGSVSTLTIQRTQQEDSAVYLCASSPAGWGVNTEAFFGQGTRLTVV.

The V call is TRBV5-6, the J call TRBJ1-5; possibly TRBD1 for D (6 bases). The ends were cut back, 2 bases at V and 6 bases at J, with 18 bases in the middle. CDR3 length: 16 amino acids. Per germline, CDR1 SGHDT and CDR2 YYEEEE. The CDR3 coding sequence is TGTGCCAGCAGCTTTGCCGGGGGGGGCATCGTTCAGCCCCAGCATTTT. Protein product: CASSFAGGGIVQPQHF.

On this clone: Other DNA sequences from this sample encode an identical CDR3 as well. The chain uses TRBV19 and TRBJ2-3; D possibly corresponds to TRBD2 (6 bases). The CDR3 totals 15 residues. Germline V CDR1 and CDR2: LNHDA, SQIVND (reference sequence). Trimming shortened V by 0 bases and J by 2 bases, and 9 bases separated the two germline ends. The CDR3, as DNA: TGTGCCAGTAGTATAGATGGAGGGTCCACAGATACGCAGTATTTT. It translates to CASSIDGGSTDTQYF.

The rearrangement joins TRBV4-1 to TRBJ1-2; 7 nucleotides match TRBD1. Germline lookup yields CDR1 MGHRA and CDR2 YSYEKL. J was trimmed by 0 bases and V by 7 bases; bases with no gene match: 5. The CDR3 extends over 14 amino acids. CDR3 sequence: CASKGAVANYGYTF. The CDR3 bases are TGCGCCAGCAAGGGGGCAGTAGCTAACTATGGCTACACCTTC.

The CDR3 nucleotides are TGTGCCAGCAGCTTGGAAACAGGGGTTTCTTCACCCCTCCACTTT. Protein sequence: CASSLETGVSSPLHF. The chain joins TRBV5-5 to TRBJ1-6; the match to TRBD1 covers 7 bases. Germline V gene data show CDR1 as SGHKS and CDR2 as YYEKEE (reference sequence). Trimming removed 0 bases from V and 9 bases from J; junction bases left unmatched: 6. The CDR3 has 15 residues.

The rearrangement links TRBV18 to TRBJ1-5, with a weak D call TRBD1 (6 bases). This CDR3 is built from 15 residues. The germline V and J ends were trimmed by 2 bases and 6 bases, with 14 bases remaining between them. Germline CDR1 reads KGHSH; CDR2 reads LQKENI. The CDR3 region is CASSPSGVGSQPQHF. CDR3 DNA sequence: TGTGCCAGCTCACCATCAGGGGTTGGAAGTCAGCCCCAGCATTTT.

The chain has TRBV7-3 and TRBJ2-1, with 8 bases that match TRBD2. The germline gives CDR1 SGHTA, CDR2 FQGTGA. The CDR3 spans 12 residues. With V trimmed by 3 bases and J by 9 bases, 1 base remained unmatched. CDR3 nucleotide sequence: TGTGCCAGCAGCTTCGGGGGGGGTGAGCAGTTCTTC. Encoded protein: CASSFGGGEQFF.

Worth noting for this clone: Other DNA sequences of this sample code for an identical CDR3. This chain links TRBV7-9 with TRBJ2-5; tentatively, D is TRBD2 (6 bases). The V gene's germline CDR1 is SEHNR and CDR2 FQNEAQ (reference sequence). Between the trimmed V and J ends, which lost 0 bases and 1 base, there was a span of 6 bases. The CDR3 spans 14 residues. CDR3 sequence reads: CASSLASGQETQYF. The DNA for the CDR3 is TGTGCCAGCAGCTTAGCTAGCGGCCAAGAGACCCAGTACTTC.

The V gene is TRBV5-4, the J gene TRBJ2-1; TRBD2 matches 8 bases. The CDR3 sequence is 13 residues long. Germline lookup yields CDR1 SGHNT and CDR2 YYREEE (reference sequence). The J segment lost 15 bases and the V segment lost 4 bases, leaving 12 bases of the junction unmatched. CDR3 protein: CASSPREGFGWFF. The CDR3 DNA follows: TGTGCCAGCAGCCCCCGGGAGGGATTTGGATGGTTCTTC.

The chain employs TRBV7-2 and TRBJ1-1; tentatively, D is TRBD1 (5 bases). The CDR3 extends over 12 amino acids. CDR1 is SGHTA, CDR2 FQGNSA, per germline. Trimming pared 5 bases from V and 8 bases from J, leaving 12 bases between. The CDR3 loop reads CASSRRGNEAFF. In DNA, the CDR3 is TGTGCCAGCAGCAGGAGGGGTAACGAAGCTTTCTTT.